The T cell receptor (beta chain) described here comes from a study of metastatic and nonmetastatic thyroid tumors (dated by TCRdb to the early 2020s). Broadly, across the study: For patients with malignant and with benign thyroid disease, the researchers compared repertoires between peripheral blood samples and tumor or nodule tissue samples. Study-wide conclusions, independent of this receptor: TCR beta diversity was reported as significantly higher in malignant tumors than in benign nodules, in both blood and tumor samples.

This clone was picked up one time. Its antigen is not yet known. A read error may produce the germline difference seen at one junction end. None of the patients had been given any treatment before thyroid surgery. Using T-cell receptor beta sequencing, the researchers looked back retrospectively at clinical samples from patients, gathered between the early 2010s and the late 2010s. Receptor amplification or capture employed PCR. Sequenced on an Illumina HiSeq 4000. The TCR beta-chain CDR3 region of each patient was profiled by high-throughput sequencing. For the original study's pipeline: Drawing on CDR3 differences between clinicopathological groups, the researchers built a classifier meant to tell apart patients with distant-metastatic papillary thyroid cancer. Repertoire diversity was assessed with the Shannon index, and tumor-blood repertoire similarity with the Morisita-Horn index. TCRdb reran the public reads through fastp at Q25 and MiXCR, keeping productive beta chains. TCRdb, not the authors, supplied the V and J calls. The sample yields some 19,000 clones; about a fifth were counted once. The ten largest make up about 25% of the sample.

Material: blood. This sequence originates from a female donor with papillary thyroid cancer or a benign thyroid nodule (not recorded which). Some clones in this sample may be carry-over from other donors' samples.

The CDR3 reads CSSSPEATHYF. The nucleotide sequence reads TGTTCCAGCAGCCCAGAAGCGACCCATTACTTC. The chain links TRBV7-6 with TRBJ2-5; no D gene is confidently identified. The CDR3 numbers 11 residues from cysteine through phenylalanine. The retained sequence is limited to the CDR3, 33 bases, with the frame set at the first base. The germline V gene specifies SGHVS as CDR1 and FNYEAQ as CDR2.